This T cell receptor (beta chain) was sequenced during a study of T cells after yellow fever vaccination (dated by TCRdb to the late 2010s). A note on the overall study: The SMART-Seq v4 Ultra Low Input RNA kit was used to prepare libraries from fractions with low cell numbers. To follow T-cell clones before and after both primary and booster YFV17D yellow fever vaccination, bulk TCR alpha and beta repertoires underwent longitudinal sequencing. The cohort comprised two healthy male donors, one aged 18 to 29 and one aged 30 to 40 years. Blood samples were taken at several timepoints before and after primary and secondary immunization, and bulk PBMC replicates and cell subsets were isolated.

For this clonotype: It lacks a known antigen. No base-level quality is on record; no much larger clone is a single base apart.

The sample's treatment or condition label, decoded: live attenuated yellow fever vaccine strain. Two biological replicates of bulk PBMCs were collected at each blood-draw timepoint. A standard Ficoll-Paque protocol was used to isolate PBMCs from peripheral blood. TriZol was used to extract RNA from bulk PBMCs, CD4 and CD8 fractions, and dextramer-positive and dextramer-negative fractions. V is cut by 1 base and J by 6 bases, and the space between the germline ends is 9 bases. According to the germline V gene, CDR1 reads LGHNA and CDR2 reads YNFKEQ. The CDR3 numbers 13 residues from cysteine through phenylalanine. Only the CDR3 region is kept as DNA, spanning 39 bases read in frame from base 1. TCR cDNA was made using 5'RACE template switching, a step that added a universal primer site and unique molecular identifiers. Priming for cDNA synthesis came from both the TCR alpha and TCR beta constant segments. Libraries were amplified in two PCR steps, with sample barcodes and sequencing adapters added in the second step. Sequencing of the libraries was done on either Illumina HiSeq 2500 (2x100 bp) or NovaSeq (2x150 bp). As for the authors' bioinformatics: MIGEC was used to demultiplex reads and collapse the reads into UMI consensus sequences, and MiXCR was used for V(D)J alignment. Vaccine-responding clonotypes were defined with edgeR using replicate PBMC samples, requiring FDR below 0.01 and a log2 fold change above 5 up to day 15. Each bulk clonotype was labeled CD4 or CD8 based on which sequenced repertoire, CD4 or CD8, contained the clonotype at higher abundance. The public reads were reprocessed in TCRdb via fastp at Q25 and MiXCR, keeping in-frame beta chains. Identical CDR3 protein sequences are pooled into one entry, listed with their most common genes and DNA. The V and J calls, along with clone size, are taken from TCRdb and not from the paper's own processing. This sample is represented by some 600,000 distinct CDR3 sequences; about 12% of them were singletons. The ten top clones hold 14% to 15% of the sample.

What the authors observed across the whole study: After the booster, most of the clones that had expanded following primary vaccination were detected again (almost 98% of CD4 and roughly 88% of CD8), which suggests that memory was broadly maintained. Compared with the primary T-cell response, the secondary T-cell response was faster but weaker, reaching its peak on day 5 rather than on day 15. A small fraction of clonotypes showed up in both the CD4 and CD8 compartments, probably as a result of convergent recombination. Computational filtering was required because FACS-sorted repertoires could contain abundant contaminating clonotypes from the bulk population. Because the study included only a couple of donors, the extent to which the findings can be generalized is limited.

Sequenced here: PBMCs, sampled on the day of the yellow fever booster vaccination. The clonotype was recovered from a man aged 25 to 45 who received the YFV17D yellow fever vaccine. The V gene is TRBV4-2 and the J gene is TRBJ1-2; D gene: possibly TRBD1, on 5 matching bases. Here the CDR3 is given as CASSQGGEDGYTF. The sequenced DNA: TGTGCCAGCAGCCAAGGGGGGGAGGATGGCTACACCTTC.